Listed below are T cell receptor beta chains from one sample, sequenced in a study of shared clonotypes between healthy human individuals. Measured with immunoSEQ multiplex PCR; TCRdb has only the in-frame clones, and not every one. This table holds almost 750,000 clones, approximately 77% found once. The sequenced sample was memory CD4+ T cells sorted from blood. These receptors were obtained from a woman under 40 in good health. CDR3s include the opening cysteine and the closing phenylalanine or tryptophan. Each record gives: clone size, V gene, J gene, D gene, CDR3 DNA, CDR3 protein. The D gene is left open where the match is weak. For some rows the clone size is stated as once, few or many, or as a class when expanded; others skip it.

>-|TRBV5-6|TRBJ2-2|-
TGTGCCAGCAGCTTGGGCCTCCCGGGACGGCGGACCACCGGGGAGCTGTTTTTT
CASSLGLPGRRTTGELFF
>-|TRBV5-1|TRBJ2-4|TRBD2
TGCGCCAGCAGCCACGGACTAGCGGGAGCCAAAAACATTCAGTACTTC
CASSHGLAGAKNIQYF
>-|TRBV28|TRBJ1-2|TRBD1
TGTGCCAGCAGTACTCCCGGACAGGGTGTTAGCTATGGCTACACCTTC
CASSTPGQGVSYGYTF
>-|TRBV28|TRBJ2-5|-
TGTGCCATCACAACCCCCCGGGGGTATGGGACGCAAGAGACCCAGTACTTC
CAITTPRGYGTQETQYF
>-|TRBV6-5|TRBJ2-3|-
TGTGCCAGCAGTTCCCGGGACGGCTCAAGGAAGACGCAGTATTTT
CASSSRDGSRKTQYF
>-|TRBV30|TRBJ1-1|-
TGTGCCTGGAGTGGAGTGGAACCTGCTTTCTTT
CAWSGVEPAFF
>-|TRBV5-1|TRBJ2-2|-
TGCGCCAGCAGCCCCCTGGCGAACACCGGGGAGCTGTTTTTT
CASSPLANTGELFF
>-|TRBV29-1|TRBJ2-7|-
TGCAGTGCCCCTGAGACGGGGGCCTACGAGCAGTACTTC
CSAPETGAYEQYF
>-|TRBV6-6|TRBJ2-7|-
TGTGCCAGCAGTTATAGGTTGGGCAGTTCCTCCTACGAGCAGTACTTC
CASSYRLGSSSYEQYF
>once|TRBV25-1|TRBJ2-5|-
TGTGCCAGCAGTGACGTCCAAGAGACCCAGTACTTC
CASSDVQETQYF
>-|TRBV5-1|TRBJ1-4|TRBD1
TGCGCCAGCAGCGCGGGGACAGCCCCCGCCCCAACTAATGAAAAACTGTTTTTT
CASSAGTAPAPTNEKLFF
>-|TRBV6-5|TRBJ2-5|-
TGTGCCAGCAGTTTATCGTCGGAGACCCAGTACTTC
CASSLSSETQYF
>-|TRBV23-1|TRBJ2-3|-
TGCGCCAGCAGTCAATCTTCAGATACGCAGTATTTT
CASSQSSDTQYF
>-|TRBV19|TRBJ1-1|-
TGTGCCAGTAGTATGTCTGAGAACACTGAAGCTTTCTTT
CASSMSENTEAFF
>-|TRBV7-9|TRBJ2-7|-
TGTGCCAGCAGCTTAGCTTGGCAGGGGAGCTACGAGCAGTACTTC
CASSLAWQGSYEQYF
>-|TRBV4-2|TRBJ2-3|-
TGTGCCAGCAGCCAAGGCAGGGAGGCAGATACGCAGTATTTT
CASSQGREADTQYF
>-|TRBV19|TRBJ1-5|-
TGTGCCAGTAGCGGCCAGATCAATCAGCCCCAGCATTTT
CASSGQINQPQHF
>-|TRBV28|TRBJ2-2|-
TGTGCCAGCAGTGGGTCATCAGGGGACGGCACCGGGGAGCTGTTTTTT
CASSGSSGDGTGELFF
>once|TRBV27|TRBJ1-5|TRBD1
TGTGCCAGCAGAGGACAGGGGGATAGCAATCAGCCCCAGCATTTT
CASRGQGDSNQPQHF
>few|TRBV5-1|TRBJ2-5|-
TGCGCCAGCAGCTTGGGGACGGATCAAGAGACCCAGTACTTC
CASSLGTDQETQYF
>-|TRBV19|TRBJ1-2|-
TGTGCCAGTAGTATCGGTCAGGCGAATGGCTACACCTTC
CASSIGQANGYTF
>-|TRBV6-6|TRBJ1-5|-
TGTGCCAGCAGTTACTCGAATCCAACGAGCAATCAGCCCCAGCATTTT
CASSYSNPTSNQPQHF
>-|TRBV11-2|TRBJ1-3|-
TGTGCCAGCAGCTTAGTCGGGGGCCACTCTGGAAACACCATATATTTT
CASSLVGGHSGNTIYF
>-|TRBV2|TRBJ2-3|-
TGTGCAGGGCAAGTCACAGATACGCAGTATTTT
CAGQVTDTQYF
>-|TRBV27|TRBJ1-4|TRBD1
TGTGCCAGCAGTACTGCCCGGGACAGGGATAATGAAAAACTGTTTTTT
CASSTARDRDNEKLFF